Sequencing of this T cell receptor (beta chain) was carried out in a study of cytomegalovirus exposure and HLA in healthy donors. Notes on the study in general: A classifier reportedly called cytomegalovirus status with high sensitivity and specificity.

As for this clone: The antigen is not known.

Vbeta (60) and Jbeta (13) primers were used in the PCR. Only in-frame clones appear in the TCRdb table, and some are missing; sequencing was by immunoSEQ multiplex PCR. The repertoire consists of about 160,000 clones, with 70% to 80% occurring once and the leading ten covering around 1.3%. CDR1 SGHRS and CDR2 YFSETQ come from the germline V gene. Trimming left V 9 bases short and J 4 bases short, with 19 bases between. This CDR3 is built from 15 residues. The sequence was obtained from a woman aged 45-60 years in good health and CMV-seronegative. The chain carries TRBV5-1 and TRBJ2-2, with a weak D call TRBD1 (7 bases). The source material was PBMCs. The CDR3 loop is CATRPQGGSTGELFF. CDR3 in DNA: TGCGCCACCAGACCTCAGGGGGGCAGCACCGGGGAGCTGTTTTTT.